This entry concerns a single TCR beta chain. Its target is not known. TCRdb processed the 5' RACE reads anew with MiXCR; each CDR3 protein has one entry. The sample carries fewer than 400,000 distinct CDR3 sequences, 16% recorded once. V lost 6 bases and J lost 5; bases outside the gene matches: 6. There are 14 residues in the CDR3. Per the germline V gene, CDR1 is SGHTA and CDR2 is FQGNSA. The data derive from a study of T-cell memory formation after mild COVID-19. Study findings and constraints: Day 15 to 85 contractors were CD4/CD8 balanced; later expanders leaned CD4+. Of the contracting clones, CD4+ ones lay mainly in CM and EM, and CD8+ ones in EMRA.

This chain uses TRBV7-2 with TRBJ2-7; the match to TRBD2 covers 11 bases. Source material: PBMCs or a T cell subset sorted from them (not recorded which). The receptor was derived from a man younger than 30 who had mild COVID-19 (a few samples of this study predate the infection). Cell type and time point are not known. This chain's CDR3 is CASSSGGAPDEQYF. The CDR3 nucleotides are TGTGCCAGCAGTAGCGGGGGGGCGCCGGACGAGCAGTACTTC.